This record looks at one T cell receptor beta chain sequence and its context. No antigen is known for it. These data originate in a study of blood T cells in healthy people across ages. Study-wide findings and caveats: A conclusive naive versus antigen-experienced comparison was prevented by the unsorted PBMCs.

Alongside a J-beta primer mix, a sample-barcoded 5' primer served in a second PCR lasting about 7 to 11 cycles. TCRdb recomputed calls from the 5' RACE reads with MiXCR, one row per CDR3 protein. The repertoire holds 1.4 million or so distinct CDR3 sequences, with roughly two fifths as singletons. CDR3 length: 15 residues. Germline values: CDR1 WNHNN, CDR2 SYGVQD (reference sequence). After removal of 2 bases from V and 11 bases from J, the junction contained 13 bases not matched to a gene. The source of this sequence is a young woman in good health. The chain recombines TRBV10-1 with TRBJ2-5; 8 bases map to TRBD2. The sequenced sample consisted of blood. CDR3 in DNA: TGCGCCAGCAGTGAGGTCCGGGGGGGCACCGATGAGCAGTACTTC. Encoded protein: CASSEVRGGTDEQYF.